The source of this TCR beta chain is a study of blood T cell repertoires in COVID-19. The overall study: The samples span acute and convalescent COVID-19 from the United States, Italy and Spain. The analysed material was cDNA or gDNA that came from T cells, B-cell-depleted T cells, or PBMCs.

Assay used: immunoSEQ multiplex PCR; TCRdb lists only in-frame clones, some missing. The sample holds roughly 99,000 clones, approximately 79% seen once. CDR1 is ENHRY, CDR2 SYGVKD, per germline. V dropped 3 bases and J dropped 7; count of bases not matched to a gene: 8. The CDR3 loop spans 16 amino acids. Sequencing input: peripheral blood. V usage is TRBV10-3 and J usage is TRBJ2-3, with 12 bases aligning to TRBD1. This receptor was taken from a woman aged 80 or older with active or convalescent COVID-19. DNA of the CDR3: TGTGCCATCAGTGAACACTCGGGACAGGGGGCAAATACGCAGTATTTT. Amino acids: CAISEHSGQGANTQYF.